Below, one T cell receptor (beta chain) is given with its context. These data are taken from a study of blood T cell repertoires in COVID-19. Study in general: PBMCs, B-cell-depleted T cells, or T cells provided the cDNA or gDNA that made up the material.

In the authors' workflow: Amplification with reference gene primers provided the estimates of nucleated cell counts. This table comes from immunoSEQ multiplex PCR, and its TCRdb copy is limited to in-frame clones, with some not included. The V and J calls and clone size were taken over from that table, and D and trimming were inferred from the DNA. Here the sample spans about 49,000 clones, around 86% being singletons. This CDR3 contains 12 residues. Looked up from germline, CDR1 is LGHDT and CDR2 is YNNKEL (reference sequence). The V and J ends lost 6 bases and 4 bases respectively, with 10 bases between them.

Sequencing was done on a sample of peripheral blood. This clonotype originated in a man aged 40-49 years with active COVID-19. This chain connects TRBV3-1 (or the pseudogene TRBV3-2) to TRBJ2-7, with D hard to call. The CDR3 is CASRSVGYEQYF. The CDR3 nucleotides are TGTGCCAGCAGAAGCGTCGGGTACGAGCAGTACTTC.